Following are 2 T cell receptor beta chains from one sample sequenced in a study of T cell changes during pregnancy in multiple sclerosis (dated by TCRdb to about 2019). The library was prepared using the immunoSEQ multiplex PCR assay. Sourced from immuneACCESS, this table was stored by TCRdb with only in-frame sequences that have V and J called. A share of the clones is absent; for the studies checked, an unresolved V gene accounts for under half, and the remainder has no known explanation. Across this sample there are about 57,000 clones, with around 93% seen only once. The ten top clones hold around 3.5% of the sample. The sequencing here drew on peripheral blood, taken after pregnancy. The receptors shown here come from a female donor in good health, enrolled as a control in a pregnancy study.

V usage is TRBV2 and J usage is TRBJ1-4; 9 bases match TRBD1. In germline, CDR1 is SNHLY, CDR2 FYNNEI. The CDR3 has 16 amino acids. The V gene end was trimmed by 2 bases and the J gene end by 8 bases; junction bases not matched to a gene: 9. The CDR3 DNA follows: TGTGCCAGCAGTGAACCCACAGGGGGCAGAAGGGAAAAACTGTTTTTT. Protein product: CASSEPTGGRREKLFF.

The chain recombines TRBV12-2 with TRBJ1-5. TRBV12-2 is tagged as a pseudogene. CDR3 length: 14 residues. The CDR3 reads CASRSYPHFQPQHF. For the CDR3, the DNA is TGTGCAAGTCGCTCCTACCCGCACTTTCAGCCCCAGCATTTT.